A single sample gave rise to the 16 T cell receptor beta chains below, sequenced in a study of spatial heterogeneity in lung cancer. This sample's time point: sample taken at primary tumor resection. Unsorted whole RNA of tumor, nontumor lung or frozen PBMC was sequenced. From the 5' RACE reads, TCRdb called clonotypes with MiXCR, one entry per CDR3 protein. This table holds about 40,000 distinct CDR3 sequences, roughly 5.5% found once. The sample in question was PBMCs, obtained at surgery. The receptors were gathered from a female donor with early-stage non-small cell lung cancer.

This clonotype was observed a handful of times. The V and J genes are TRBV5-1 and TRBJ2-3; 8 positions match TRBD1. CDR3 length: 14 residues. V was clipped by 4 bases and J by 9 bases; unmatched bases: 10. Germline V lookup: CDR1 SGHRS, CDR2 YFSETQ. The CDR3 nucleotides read TGCGCCAGCAGCACGGGACAGGTTGGGGACACGCAGTATTTT. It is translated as CASSTGQVGDTQYF.

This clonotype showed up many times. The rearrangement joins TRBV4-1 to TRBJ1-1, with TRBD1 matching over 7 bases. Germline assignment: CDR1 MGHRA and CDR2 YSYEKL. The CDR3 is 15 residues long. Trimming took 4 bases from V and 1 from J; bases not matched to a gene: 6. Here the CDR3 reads CASSPLDRKNTEAFF. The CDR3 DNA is TGCGCCAGCAGCCCCTTGGACAGGAAGAACACTGAAGCTTTCTTT.

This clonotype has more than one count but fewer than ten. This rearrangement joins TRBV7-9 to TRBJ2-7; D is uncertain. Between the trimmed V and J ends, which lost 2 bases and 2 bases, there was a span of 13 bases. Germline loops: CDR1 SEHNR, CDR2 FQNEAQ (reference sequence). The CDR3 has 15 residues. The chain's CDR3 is CASSLSGRAPYEQYF. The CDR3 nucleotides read TGTGCCAGCAGCTTATCGGGCCGGGCGCCCTACGAGCAGTACTTC.

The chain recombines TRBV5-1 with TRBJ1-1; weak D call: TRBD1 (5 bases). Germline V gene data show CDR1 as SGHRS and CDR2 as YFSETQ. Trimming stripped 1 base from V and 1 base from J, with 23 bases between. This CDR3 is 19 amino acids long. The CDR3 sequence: CASSLRLGGLGVSNTEAFF. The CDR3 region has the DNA TGCGCCAGCAGCTTGAGGCTTGGTGGGCTAGGGGTATCGAACACTGAAGCTTTCTTT.

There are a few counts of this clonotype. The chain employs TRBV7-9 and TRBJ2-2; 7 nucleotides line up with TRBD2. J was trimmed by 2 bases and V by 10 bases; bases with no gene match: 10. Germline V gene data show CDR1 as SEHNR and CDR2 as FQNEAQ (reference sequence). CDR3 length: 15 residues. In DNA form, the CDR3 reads TGTGCCACGACGTGGCGGGGGAAAAACACCGGGGAGCTGTTTTTT. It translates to CATTWRGKNTGELFF.

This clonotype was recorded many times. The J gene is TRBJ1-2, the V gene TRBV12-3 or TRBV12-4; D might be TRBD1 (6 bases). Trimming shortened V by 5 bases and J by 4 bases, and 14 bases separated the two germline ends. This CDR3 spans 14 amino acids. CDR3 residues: CASSPTTGFYGYTF. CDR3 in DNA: TGTGCCAGCAGTCCTACAACAGGGTTCTATGGCTACACCTTC.

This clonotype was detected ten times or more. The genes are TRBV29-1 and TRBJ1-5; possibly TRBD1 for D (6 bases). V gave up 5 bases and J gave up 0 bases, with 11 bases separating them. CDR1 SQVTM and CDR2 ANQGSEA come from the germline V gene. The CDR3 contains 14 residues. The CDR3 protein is CSVSGGLSNQPQHF. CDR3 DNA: TGCAGCGTTTCCGGGGGGCTTAGCAATCAGCCCCAGCATTTT.

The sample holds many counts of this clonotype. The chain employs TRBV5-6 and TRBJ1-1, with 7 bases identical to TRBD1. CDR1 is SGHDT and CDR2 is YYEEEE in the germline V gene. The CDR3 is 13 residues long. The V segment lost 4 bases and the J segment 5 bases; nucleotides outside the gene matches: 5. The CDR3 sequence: CASSPQGRTEAFF. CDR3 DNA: TGTGCCAGCAGCCCACAGGGGAGAACTGAAGCTTTCTTT.

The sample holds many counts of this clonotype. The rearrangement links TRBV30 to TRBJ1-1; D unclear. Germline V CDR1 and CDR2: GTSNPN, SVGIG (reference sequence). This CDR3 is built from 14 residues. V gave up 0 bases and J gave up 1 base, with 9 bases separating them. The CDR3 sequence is CAWSVTDSNTEAFF. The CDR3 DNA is TGTGCCTGGAGTGTTACAGACTCGAACACTGAAGCTTTCTTT.

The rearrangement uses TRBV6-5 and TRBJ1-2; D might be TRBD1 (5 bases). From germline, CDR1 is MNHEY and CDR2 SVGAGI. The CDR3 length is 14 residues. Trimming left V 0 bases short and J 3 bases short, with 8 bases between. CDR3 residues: CASSYSAGHYGYTF. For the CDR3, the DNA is TGTGCCAGCAGTTACTCTGCAGGGCACTATGGCTACACCTTC.

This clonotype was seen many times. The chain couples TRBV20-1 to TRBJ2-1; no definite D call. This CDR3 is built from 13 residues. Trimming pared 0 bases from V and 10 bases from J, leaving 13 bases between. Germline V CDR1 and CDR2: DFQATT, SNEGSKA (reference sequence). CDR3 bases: TGCAGTGCTAGAGACTCCCTTGTGGGCGAGCAGTTCTTC. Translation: CSARDSLVGEQFF.

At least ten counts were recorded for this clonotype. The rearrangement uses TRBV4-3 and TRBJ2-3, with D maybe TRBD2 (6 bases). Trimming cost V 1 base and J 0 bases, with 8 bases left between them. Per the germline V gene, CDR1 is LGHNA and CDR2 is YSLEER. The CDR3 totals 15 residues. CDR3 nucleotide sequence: TGCGCCAGCAGCCAAGTCGGGACTAGCACAGATACGCAGTATTTT. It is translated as CASSQVGTSTDTQYF.

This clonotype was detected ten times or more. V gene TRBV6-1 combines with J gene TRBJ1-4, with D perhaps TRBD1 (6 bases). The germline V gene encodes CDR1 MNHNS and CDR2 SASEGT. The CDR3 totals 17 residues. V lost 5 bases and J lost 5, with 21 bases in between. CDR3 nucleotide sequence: TGTGCCAGCAGTCACCAACCCCCCGGGACAAGAAATGAAAAACTGTTTTTT. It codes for CASSHQPPGTRNEKLFF.

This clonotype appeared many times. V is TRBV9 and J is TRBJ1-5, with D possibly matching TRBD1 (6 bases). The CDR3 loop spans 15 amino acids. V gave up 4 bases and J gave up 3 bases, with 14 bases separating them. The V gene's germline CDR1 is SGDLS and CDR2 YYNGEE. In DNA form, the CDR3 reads TGTGCCAGCAGCTCCAACCGGGACAACAATCAGCCCCAGCATTTT. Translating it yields CASSSNRDNNQPQHF.

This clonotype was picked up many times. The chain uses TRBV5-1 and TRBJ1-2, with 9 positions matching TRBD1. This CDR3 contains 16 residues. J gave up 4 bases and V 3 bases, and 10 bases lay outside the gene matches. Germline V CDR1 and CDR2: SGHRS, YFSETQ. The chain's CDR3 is CASSSGQGGVGYGYTF. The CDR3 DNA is TGCGCCAGCAGCTCGGGACAGGGTGGAGTAGGCTATGGCTACACCTTC.

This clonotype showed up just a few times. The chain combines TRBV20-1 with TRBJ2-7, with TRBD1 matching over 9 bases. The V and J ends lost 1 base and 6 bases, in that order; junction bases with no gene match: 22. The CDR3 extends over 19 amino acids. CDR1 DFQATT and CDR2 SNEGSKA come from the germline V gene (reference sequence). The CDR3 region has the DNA TGCAGTGCTAGAGCTCCCCCGGCGGGAGTGGACAGGGGATTGGGCGAGCAGTACTTC. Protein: CSARAPPAGVDRGLGEQYF.